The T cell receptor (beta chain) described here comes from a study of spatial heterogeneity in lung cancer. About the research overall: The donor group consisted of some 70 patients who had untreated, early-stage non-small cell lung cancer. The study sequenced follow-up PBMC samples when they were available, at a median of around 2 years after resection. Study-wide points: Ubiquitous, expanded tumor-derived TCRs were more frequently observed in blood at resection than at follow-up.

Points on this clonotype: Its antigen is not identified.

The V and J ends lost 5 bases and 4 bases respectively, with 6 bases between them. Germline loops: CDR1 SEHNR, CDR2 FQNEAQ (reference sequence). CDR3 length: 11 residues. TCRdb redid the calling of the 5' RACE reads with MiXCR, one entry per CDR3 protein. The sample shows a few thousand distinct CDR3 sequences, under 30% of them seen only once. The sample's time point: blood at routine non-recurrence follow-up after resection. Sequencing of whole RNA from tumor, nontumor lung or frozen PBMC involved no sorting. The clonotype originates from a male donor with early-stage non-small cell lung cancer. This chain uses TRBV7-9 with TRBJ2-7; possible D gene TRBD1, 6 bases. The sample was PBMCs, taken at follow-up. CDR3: CASSTGYEQYF. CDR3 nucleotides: TGTGCCAGCAGCACAGGGTACGAGCAGTACTTC.